This T cell receptor (beta chain) was sequenced for a study of CXCR3-negative and CXCR3-positive naive CD8 T cells. For the study at large: Sequencing gave about 140 million TRB reads overall, about 1.5 +/- 0.3 million per library.

CD45RO-CCR7+CD27+CD95- expression identified naive CD8+ T cells. Points from the study as a whole: Relative to CXCR3-negative naive cells, CXCR3-positive naive cells had more hydrophobic TRB CDR3s. In naive cells, CXCR3-negative and CXCR3-positive subsets had similar TRBV-TRBJ usage; memory cells differed. With CXCR3 expression partially decreased after cryopreservation, most assays relied on fresh PBMCs.

CDR3 length equals 15 residues. Germline values: CDR1 SGDLS, CDR2 YYNGEE. For this clonotype: Its antigen is not identified.

All TRB cDNA libraries came from 5' RACE performed with UMI labels. Reprocessing the 5' RACE reads, TCRdb reports a single entry for every CDR3 protein and omits DNA. The sample totals approximately 100,000 distinct CDR3 sequences. Sample: naive CXCR3+ CD8+ T cells from blood. Subset described: CD45RO-CCR7+CD27+CD95- naive CD8+ T cells expressing CXCR3 (TNR3+). The V and J genes are TRBV9 and TRBJ2-3. This TCR was sampled from a human donor in good health. Some clones in this sample may be carry-over from other donors' samples. CDR3 amino acids: CASSVASSGTDTQYF.